This paragraph reports one T cell receptor beta chain. These data are taken from a study of T cell responses to AZD1222 COVID-19 vaccine. Per germline, CDR1 MDHEN and CDR2 SYDVKM. V dropped 2 bases and J dropped 6 bases, with 8 bases sitting between them. This CDR3 is 12 amino acids long. Generated by immunoSEQ multiplex PCR, the TCRdb table keeps only in-frame clones and is missing some. The table includes just under 150,000 clones, nearly 90% detected once. The material was peripheral blood, obtained 28 days after the second dose of the MenACWY control vaccine. This chain connects TRBV28 to TRBJ2-7, with D maybe TRBD2 (5 bases). The sequence came from an adult who received the MenACWY meningococcal vaccine as a control. CDR3 nucleotide sequence: TGTGCCAGCAGTTTAGGGGAGTTCGAGCAGTACTTC. The encoded protein is CASSLGEFEQYF. Looking up the rest from reference TRBV28 and TRBJ2-7 gives the full variable domain: DVKVTQSSRYLVKRTGEKVFLECVQDMDHENMFWYRQDPGLGLRLIYFSYDVKMKEKGDIPEGYSVSREKKERFSLILESASTNQTSMYLCASSLGEFEQYFGPGTRLTVT.